This T cell receptor (beta chain) stems from a study of shared clonotypes between healthy human individuals. The wider study: For every donor, three CD4 naive, three CD4 memory, two CD8 naive and one CD8 memory plates were used.

Concerning this clone: Its antigen is currently unknown.

Study conclusions and caveats: Across subsets, estimated richness was generally greater for naive than for memory populations. The naive CD4 repertoires of several donors were compared, and approximately 5% of clonotypes were shared.

The CDR3 loop spans 13 amino acids. Trimming stripped 2 bases from V and 5 bases from J, with 9 bases between. Germline lookup yields CDR1 KGHSH and CDR2 LQKENI. Only Caucasian adults living in Nashville, Tennessee made up the donor group. The data were produced by immunoSEQ multiplex PCR, yet TCRdb's version contains in-frame clones alone and is incomplete. The sample lists over a million clones; more than 60% were seen once. Sequenced sample: memory CD4+ T cells sorted from blood. Subset defined: CD45RA-negative fraction. The sequence was collected from a man aged 18 to 30 in good health. The chain combines TRBV18 with TRBJ1-1; D not resolved. The CDR3 region has the DNA TGTGCCAGCTCACCAGGGATGGAGACTGAAGCTTTCTTT. It is translated as CASSPGMETEAFF.